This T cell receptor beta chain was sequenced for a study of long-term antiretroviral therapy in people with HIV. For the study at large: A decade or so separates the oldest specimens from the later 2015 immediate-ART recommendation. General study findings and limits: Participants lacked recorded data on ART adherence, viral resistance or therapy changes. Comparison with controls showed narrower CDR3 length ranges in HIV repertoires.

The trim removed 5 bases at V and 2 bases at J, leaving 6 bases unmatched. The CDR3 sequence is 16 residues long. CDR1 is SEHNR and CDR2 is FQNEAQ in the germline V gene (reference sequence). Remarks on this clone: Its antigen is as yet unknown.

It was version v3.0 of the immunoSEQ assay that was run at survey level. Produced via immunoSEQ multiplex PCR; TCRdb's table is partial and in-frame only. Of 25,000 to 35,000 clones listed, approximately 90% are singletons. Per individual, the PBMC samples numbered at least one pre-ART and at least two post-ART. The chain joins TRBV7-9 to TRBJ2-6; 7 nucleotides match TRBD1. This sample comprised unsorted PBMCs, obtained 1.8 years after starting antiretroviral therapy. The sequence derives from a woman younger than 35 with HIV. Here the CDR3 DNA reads TGTGCCAGCAGCGATAAAGACAGGGCTGGGGCCAACGTCCTGACTTTC. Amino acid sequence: CASSDKDRAGANVLTF.